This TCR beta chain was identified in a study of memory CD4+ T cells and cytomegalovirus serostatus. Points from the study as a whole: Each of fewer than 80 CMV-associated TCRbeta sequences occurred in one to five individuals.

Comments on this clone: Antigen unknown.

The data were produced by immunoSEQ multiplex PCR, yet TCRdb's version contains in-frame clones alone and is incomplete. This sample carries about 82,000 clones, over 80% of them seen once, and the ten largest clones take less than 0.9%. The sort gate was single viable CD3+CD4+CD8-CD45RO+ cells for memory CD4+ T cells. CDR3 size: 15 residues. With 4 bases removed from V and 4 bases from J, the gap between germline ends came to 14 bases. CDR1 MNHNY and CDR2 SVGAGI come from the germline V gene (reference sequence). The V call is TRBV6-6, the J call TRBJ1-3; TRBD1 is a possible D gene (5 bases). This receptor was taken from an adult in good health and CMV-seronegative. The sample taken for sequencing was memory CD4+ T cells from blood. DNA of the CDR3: TGTGCCAGCAGTTCCCCCGGGACCTCCGGAAACACCATATATTTT. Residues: CASSSPGTSGNTIYF.